This T cell receptor beta chain was recovered during a study of T cells in Graves' hyperthyroidism and ophthalmopathy. V dropped 4 bases and J dropped 5; count of bases not matched to a gene: 9. Germline V gives CDR1 SEHNR, CDR2 FQNEAQ (reference sequence). CDR3 length: 17 amino acids. There were TCR beta CDR3 regions amplified from RNA transcripts. Researchers ran a first-round RT-PCR on the TCR CDR3 using the HTBI primer set. In TCRdb, the multiplex PCR reads were re-called with MiXCR into one record per CDR3 protein. The sample records some 510,000 distinct CDR3 sequences, around 45% being singletons.

This chain links TRBV7-9 with TRBJ2-3; TRBD2 aligns across 13 bases. The sequence derives from a woman under 30 with Graves' hyperthyroidism. Material: peripheral blood or thyroid tissue (not recorded which). In DNA form, the CDR3 reads TGTGCCAGCAGCTCACCGGTGGGACTAGCGGGAAAAGATACGCAGTATTTT. Translated: CASSSPVGLAGKDTQYF.